The 26 T cell receptor beta chains below all came from one sample that was sequenced in a study of OX40 agonist ivuxolimab in advanced cancers. Method: immunoSEQ multiplex PCR; TCRdb's copy keeps in-frame clones and lacks some. The sample has approximately 100,000 clones, 87% seen once. The specimen was CD4+ or CD8+ T cells sorted from blood, collected in a trial of the OX40 agonist ivuxolimab. These receptors originate from an adult with an advanced solid tumor such as melanoma, head and neck, liver or kidney cancer.

This chain links TRBV18 with TRBJ2-3, with 11 bases aligning to TRBD1. This CDR3 region has 15 residues. The germline CDR1 and CDR2 sequences are KGHSH and LQKENI. The V segment lost 4 bases and the J segment 4 bases; nucleotides outside the gene matches: 4. CDR3 in amino acids: CASSHRDRGSDTQYF. The CDR3 DNA follows: TGTGCCAGCTCACACCGGGACAGGGGGTCAGATACGCAGTATTTT.

The rearrangement links TRBV7-2 to TRBJ1-2; D gene ambiguous. This CDR3 has 13 residues. The V and J ends lost 5 bases and 5 bases respectively, with 12 bases between them. The germline gives CDR1 SGHTA, CDR2 FQGNSA. The CDR3 bases are TGTGCCAGCAGCGCCAGGACGGATTATGGCTACACCTTC. This gives the protein CASSARTDYGYTF.

The genes are TRBV7-2 and TRBJ1-1, with TRBD1 as a possible D gene (6 bases). Per germline, CDR1 SGHTA and CDR2 FQGNSA. V was shortened by 5 bases and J by 10 bases, with 14 bases between the two germline ends. CDR3 size: 12 residues. The CDR3 is CASSPTGFVAFF. As DNA, the CDR3 is TGTGCCAGCAGCCCTACAGGGTTCGTAGCTTTCTTT.

This chain joins TRBV27 and TRBJ1-5; 8 nucleotides match TRBD1. CDR3 length: 15 residues. The junction had 4 bases not matched to a gene; V was cut back by 4 bases and J by 2 bases. Germline V gene data show CDR1 as MNHEY and CDR2 as SMNVEV (reference sequence). CDR3 in amino acids: CASSSGGAGNQPQHF. DNA of the CDR3: TGTGCCAGCAGTTCAGGGGGCGCTGGCAATCAGCCCCAGCATTTT.

This clone was counted a single time. This rearrangement joins TRBV6-6 to TRBJ1-1, with 8 bases identical to TRBD1. Germline V gene lookup returns CDR1 MNHNY and CDR2 SVGAGI (reference sequence). This CDR3 is 15 amino acids long. Germline trimming cut 7 bases from V and 1 base from J; bases unmatched to any gene: 8. The CDR3 bases are TGTGCCAGCACCTCAGGGACAGGAGAGAACACTGAAGCTTTCTTT. Encoded protein: CASTSGTGENTEAFF.

Here the CDR3 reads CASSLVSGSSGANVLTF. CDR3 DNA: TGTGCCAGCAGCTTAGTGTCGGGGAGCTCTGGGGCCAACGTCCTGACTTTC. V and J are TRBV7-2 and TRBJ2-6; a possible D gene is TRBD2 (5 bases). This CDR3 is built from 17 residues. The germline gives CDR1 SGHTA, CDR2 FQGNSA. The V and J ends lost 1 base and 0 bases respectively, with 10 bases between them.

The J gene is TRBJ1-4, the V gene TRBV7-8, with D hard to call. V was pared by 1 base and J by 4 bases, with 4 bases between. This CDR3 has 13 amino acids. Germline-derived CDR1 and CDR2 are SGHVS and FQNEAQ. The CDR3 loop reads CASSLDRNEKLFF. The CDR3 coding sequence is TGTGCCAGCAGCTTAGACCGTAATGAAAAACTGTTTTTT.

The table lists this clone with a count of one. CDR3 DNA: TGTGCCAGCAGCCCACGGCTGGAGGGACCCTACGAGCAGTACTTC. Residues: CASSPRLEGPYEQYF. The chain couples TRBV7-2 to TRBJ2-7; maybe TRBD2 (6 bases). The V and J ends lost 5 bases and 2 bases respectively, with 16 bases between them. CDR3 length: 15 residues. Germline CDR1 SGHTA, CDR2 FQGNSA. The full variable domain, completed using reference TRBV7-2 and TRBJ2-7, is GAGVSQSPSNKVTEKGKDVELRCDPISGHTALYWYRQSLGQGLEFLIYFQGNSAPDKSGLPSDRFSAERTGGSVSTLTIQRTQQEDSAVYLCASSPRLEGPYEQYFGPGTRLTVT.

The V and J genes are TRBV20-1 and TRBJ2-3; D is uncertain. Germline V gene lookup returns CDR1 DFQATT and CDR2 SNEGSKA (reference sequence). The CDR3 is 11 amino acids. The V gene lost 5 bases and the J gene lost 6 bases, with 9 bases spanning the gap. The CDR3 nucleotides are TGCAGTGCTGCTTTAGGGGATACGCAGTATTTT. Protein: CSAALGDTQYF.

This clone was counted a few times. This chain joins TRBV7-8 and TRBJ1-2; D remains ambiguous. Germline loops: CDR1 SGHVS, CDR2 FQNEAQ. The V end was cut by 1 base, the J end by 0 bases, with 6 bases between. This CDR3 comprises 14 residues. The CDR3 loop is CASSLEVTNYGYTF. The DNA of the CDR3 is TGTGCCAGCAGCTTAGAGGTCACTAACTATGGCTACACCTTC.

This clone was seen once. The chain recombines TRBV19 with TRBJ2-5, with 11 bases matching TRBD1. This CDR3 is built from 14 residues. Germline CDR1 reads LNHDA; CDR2 reads SQIVND (reference sequence). The V segment lost 5 bases and the J segment 5 bases; nucleotides outside the gene matches: 4. As DNA, the CDR3 is TGTGCCAGTAGTCTTGGACAGGGGGCGGAGACCCAGTACTTC. Its translation: CASSLGQGAETQYF. The variable domain in full, with the rest retrieved from reference TRBV19 and TRBJ2-5, is DGGITQSPKYLFRKEGQNVTLSCEQNLNHDAMYWYRQDPGQGLRLIYYSQIVNDFQKGDIAEGYSVSREKKESFPLTVTSAQKNPTAFYLCASSLGQGAETQYFGPGTRLLVL.

The rearrangement uses TRBV11-2 and TRBJ1-3, with 11 bases identical to TRBD1. CDR1 SGHAT and CDR2 FQNNGV come from the germline V gene. The CDR3 is made up of 15 amino acids. J lost 4 bases, V lost 4 bases, and 3 bases had no gene match. This chain's CDR3 is CASSSGTGGGNTIYF. The CDR3 region has the DNA TGTGCCAGCAGCTCCGGGACAGGGGGAGGAAACACCATATATTTT. Filled out from reference TRBV11-2 and TRBJ1-3, the complete variable domain reads EAGVAQSPRYKIIEKRQSVAFWCNPISGHATLYWYQQILGQGPKLLIQFQNNGVVDDSQLPKDRFSAERLKGVDSTLKIQPAKLEDSAVYLCASSSGTGGGNTIYFGEGSWLTVV.

DNA of the CDR3: TGCAGCGTTGAGGAGGGGTTGGTGCAAGAGACCCAGTACTTC. Amino acid sequence: CSVEEGLVQETQYF. The V and J genes are TRBV29-1 and TRBJ2-5; possibly TRBD2 for D (6 bases). Germline V gene sequence: CDR1 SQVTM, CDR2 ANQGSEA. The CDR3 consists of 14 residues. Trimming shortened V by 3 bases and J by 2 bases, and 13 bases separated the two germline ends.

The chain joins TRBV4-2 to TRBJ2-5, with 7 bases matching TRBD2. The CDR3 runs 13 residues. Germline values: CDR1 LGHNA, CDR2 YNFKEQ. V was pared by 0 bases and J by 11 bases, with 6 bases of the junction left unmatched. CDR3 region: CASSQDLGRGQYF. The CDR3 DNA sequence: TGTGCCAGCAGCCAAGATTTGGGGAGGGGTCAGTACTTC.

The chain couples TRBV7-3 to TRBJ2-3; D possibly uses TRBD1 or TRBD2 (5 bases each). The CDR3 is 15 residues long. The germline V gene has CDR1 SGHTA and CDR2 FQGTGA. Trimming removed 4 bases at V and 9 bases at J, with 20 bases between. Here the CDR3 reads CASSSDKGLWGTQYF. CDR3 nucleotide sequence: TGTGCCAGCAGCTCGGACAAGGGTCTTTGGGGGACGCAGTATTTT.

This clone appeared a single time. The chain couples TRBV5-4 to TRBJ2-5; TRBD2 matches 10 bases. Trimming at V came to 1 base and at J to 5 bases, leaving 5 bases not matched to a gene. CDR3 length: 15 residues. Germline assignment: CDR1 SGHNT and CDR2 YYREEE (reference sequence). CDR3 sequence reads: CASSLSLAGVETQYF. The CDR3 DNA is TGTGCCAGCAGCTTGTCTCTAGCGGGGGTTGAGACCCAGTACTTC. Full variable domain (outside the CDR3, taken from reference TRBV5-4 and TRBJ2-5): ETGVTQSPTHLIKTRGQQVTLRCSSQSGHNTVSWYQQALGQGPQFIFQYYREEENGRGNFPPRFSGLQFPNYSSELNVNALELDDSALYLCASSLSLAGVETQYFGPGTRLLVL.

The CDR3 bases are TGCGCCAGCAGCCCCTACAGGCGATCGAACACCGGGGAGCTGTTTTTT. Protein: CASSPYRRSNTGELFF. The J gene is TRBJ2-2, the V gene TRBV4-3; the D gene is possibly TRBD1 (5 bases). Germline-derived CDR1 and CDR2 are LGHNA and YSLEER. This CDR3 comprises 16 residues. The V end was cut by 4 bases, the J end by 0 bases, with 12 bases between.

This sequence joins TRBV29-1 and TRBJ1-2; 7 nucleotides match TRBD1. Germline V CDR1 and CDR2: SQVTM, ANQGSEA. The CDR3 loop spans 14 amino acids. With 7 bases clipped from V and 9 bases from J, the junction kept 17 bases outside the gene matches. For the CDR3, the DNA is TGCAGCGCTACACCTCCTGGACAGGAGAGTAGCTACACCTTC. Residues: CSATPPGQESSYTF.

The CDR3 DNA follows: TGTGCCAGCAGCCGACGACGGGGAGGAGGATCTTACCAGCATTTT. Protein sequence: CASSRRRGGGSYQHF. V gene TRBV5-6 combines with J gene TRBJ1-5; no firm D call. CDR3 length: 15 residues. Germline V gene sequence: CDR1 SGHDT, CDR2 YYEEEE. V was pared by 4 bases and J by 12 bases, with 23 bases between.

This clone came up a few times. The rearrangement links TRBV7-9 to TRBJ1-1; no clear D gene. V lost 7 bases to trimming and J lost 1 base, with 13 bases between them. The CDR3 is made up of 14 amino acids. The germline gives CDR1 SEHNR, CDR2 FQNEAQ (reference sequence). This CDR3 reads CASIPAGRNTEAFF. Written as DNA, the CDR3 is TGTGCCAGCATCCCAGCCGGGAGGAACACTGAAGCTTTCTTT.

V and J are TRBV2 and TRBJ2-5; D unresolved. Germline CDR1 reads SNHLY; CDR2 reads FYNNEI. The length of the CDR3 is 14 residues. V gave up 6 bases and J gave up 5 bases, with 16 bases separating them. This CDR3 reads CASRPTKLGETQYF. The CDR3 DNA sequence: TGTGCCAGCAGGCCGACAAAACTGGGGGAGACCCAGTACTTC.

The chain joins TRBV7-3 to TRBJ1-1; a weak D match, TRBD1 (5 bases). V was trimmed by 6 bases and J by 10 bases, leaving 15 bases between them. The CDR3 has 12 residues. Germline lookup yields CDR1 SGHTA and CDR2 FQGTGA. The CDR3 protein is CASRVTGGGAFF. As DNA, the CDR3 is TGTGCCAGCAGGGTAACAGGTGGGGGAGCTTTCTTT.

The rearrangement joins TRBV5-1 to TRBJ1-1, with a weak D call TRBD1 (5 bases). The CDR3 has 14 amino acids. Germline V gives CDR1 SGHRS, CDR2 YFSETQ. V was clipped by 3 bases and J by 1 base, with 10 bases between them. CDR3 in DNA: TGCGCCAGCAGCTCGACGACAGCGAACACTGAAGCTTTCTTT. Translating it yields CASSSTTANTEAFF.

V is TRBV15 and J is TRBJ1-2, with a weak D call TRBD1 (5 bases). The CDR3 has 14 amino acids. V was trimmed by 5 bases and J by 2 bases, leaving 12 bases between them. From germline, CDR1 is LNHNV and CDR2 YYDKDF (reference sequence). Here the CDR3 DNA reads TGTGCCACCAGCTTTCAGACAGTCAACTATGGCTACACCTTC. Protein: CATSFQTVNYGYTF.

This clone appeared once. The genes are TRBV7-2 and TRBJ2-5, with D maybe TRBD2 (6 bases). The V gene lost 1 base and the J gene lost 5 bases, with 11 bases spanning the gap. The CDR3 consists of 14 residues. Germline V lookup: CDR1 SGHTA, CDR2 FQGNSA. The CDR3 region is CASSLGGGRETQYF. CDR3 sequence (DNA): TGTGCCAGCAGCTTAGGAGGTGGGAGGGAGACCCAGTACTTC.

A note on this clone: In this CDR3 the conserved last residue, phenylalanine or tryptophan, is missing, so a read error is likely. The chain combines TRBV6-5 with TRBJ1-6; 7 bases match TRBD1. The CDR3 loop spans 13 amino acids. With 5 bases clipped from V and 14 bases from J, the junction kept 9 bases outside the gene matches. Germline V gives CDR1 MNHEY, CDR2 SVGAGI. This chain's CDR3 is CASSTRQGLTLHL. The CDR3 region has the DNA TGTGCCAGCAGTACACGACAGGGTTTGACCCTCCACCTT.